Below, 25 T cell receptor beta chains from the same sample are listed, as sequenced in a study of glioma-infiltrating T cells after dendritic cell vaccination. Sequencing used immunoSEQ multiplex PCR; TCRdb keeps in-frame clones, though not all of them. The sample holds about 99,000 clones, 75% to 85% seen once. This specimen consisted of blood, obtained before dendritic cell vaccination. All receptors derive from a human donor with glioblastoma.

This clone was counted a single time. This sequence joins TRBV4-2 and TRBJ1-1; D unclear. Trimming left V 5 bases short and J 1 base short, with 20 bases between. Per the germline V gene, CDR1 is LGHNA and CDR2 is YNFKEQ. The CDR3 covers 17 residues. DNA for the CDR3: TGTGCCAGCAGCTTGAGACCGACTTACTTAAAGAACACTGAAGCTTTCTTT. It yields the protein CASSLRPTYLKNTEAFF.

The CDR3 DNA sequence: TGCGCCAGCAGCCCGGCGGGGGGGACCCCCCGCTACGAGCAGTACTTC. Residues: CASSPAGGTPRYEQYF. The genes are TRBV5-1 and TRBJ2-7, with TRBD2 matching 9 bases. The germline V gene has CDR1 SGHRS and CDR2 YFSETQ. This CDR3 is built from 16 residues. J lost 3 bases, V lost 4 bases, and 11 bases had no gene match.

The chain combines TRBV4-1 with TRBJ2-1, with 9 positions matching TRBD2. This CDR3 region has 17 residues. V dropped 0 bases and J dropped 10; count of bases not matched to a gene: 13. Germline values: CDR1 MGHRA, CDR2 YSYEKL. The CDR3 here is CASSQDLASGVTQEQFF. CDR3 sequence (DNA): TGCGCCAGCAGCCAAGATCTCGCTAGCGGGGTCACACAAGAGCAGTTCTTC.

The CDR3 DNA reads TGTGCCAGCAGCCTAGGGGGGGGTACCAATCAGCCCCAGCATTTT. Amino acid sequence: CASSLGGGTNQPQHF. The chain links TRBV7-2 to TRBJ1-5; possible D gene TRBD1, 6 bases. The CDR3 has 15 amino acids. Looked up from germline, CDR1 is SGHTA and CDR2 is FQGNSA. With 5 bases removed from V and 3 bases from J, the gap between germline ends came to 14 bases.

This sequence joins TRBV7-8 and TRBJ2-1, with 13 positions matching TRBD2. V gave up 0 bases and J gave up 12 bases; unmatched junction bases: 11. This CDR3 is built from 17 residues. CDR1 is SGHVS, CDR2 FQNEAQ, per germline. The chain's CDR3 is CASSLAAGTSGARGQFF. The CDR3 region has the DNA TGTGCCAGCAGCTTAGCGGCTGGGACTAGCGGGGCCAGGGGGCAGTTCTTC.

The chain combines TRBV18 with TRBJ1-1, with a tentative D call TRBD1 (5 bases). V dropped 5 bases and J dropped 5 bases, with 15 bases sitting between them. Germline loops: CDR1 KGHSH, CDR2 LQKENI. The CDR3 runs 14 residues. This CDR3 is CASSFKLGGTEAFF. The CDR3 DNA sequence: TGTGCCAGCTCATTCAAACTTGGGGGGACTGAAGCTTTCTTT.

This rearrangement joins TRBV7-2 to TRBJ1-1, with D maybe TRBD1 (6 bases). Trimming removed 0 bases at V and 8 bases at J, with 16 bases between. This CDR3 is 15 amino acids long. The V gene's germline CDR1 is SGHTA and CDR2 FQGNSA. The CDR3 nucleotides read TGTGCCAGCAGCTTAGCGGGTTCAGGGGTGACGGAAGCTTTCTTT. This gives the protein CASSLAGSGVTEAFF.

This sequence joins TRBV2 and TRBJ1-6; D possibly corresponds to TRBD1 (5 bases). The CDR3 spans 16 residues. Germline-derived CDR1 and CDR2 are SNHLY and FYNNEI. The ends were cut back, 5 bases at V and 7 bases at J, with 18 bases in the middle. In DNA form, the CDR3 reads TGTGCCAGCAGTCTCGAGACAGTCCCCCCAAATTCACCCCTCCACTTT. Translation gives CASSLETVPPNSPLHF. Filled out from reference TRBV2 and TRBJ1-6, the complete variable domain reads EPEVTQTPSHQVTQMGQEVILRCVPISNHLYFYWYRQILGQKVEFLVSFYNNEISEKSEIFDDQFSVERPDGSNFTLKIRSTKLEDSAMYFCASSLETVPPNSPLHFGNGTRLTVT.

The V call is TRBV9, the J call TRBJ1-1; perhaps TRBD1 as D (6 bases). CDR1 and CDR2 from the germline V gene are SGDLS and YYNGEE. This CDR3 region has 14 residues. V was clipped by 3 bases and J by 1 base, with 10 bases between them. The CDR3 protein is CASSGGHRNTEAFF. The CDR3 region has the DNA TGTGCCAGCAGCGGGGGACACCGGAACACTGAAGCTTTCTTT.

This clone has a handful of counts. This chain joins TRBV6-6 and TRBJ2-2; 9 bases match TRBD1. With V trimmed by 6 bases and J by 7 bases, 9 bases remained unmatched. Germline V CDR1 and CDR2: MNHNY, SVGAGI (reference sequence). This CDR3 spans 15 amino acids. The CDR3 nucleotides are TGTGCCAGCAGCCTTTATCGGACAGGGGTCGGGGAGCTGTTTTTT. Translated: CASSLYRTGVGELFF.

This clone was observed once. V is TRBV9 and J is TRBJ1-2; TRBD1 aligns across 10 bases. CDR3 length equals 16 residues. Trimming took 0 bases from V and 2 from J; bases not matched to a gene: 4. Germline V gives CDR1 SGDLS, CDR2 YYNGEE. As DNA, the CDR3 is TGTGCCAGCAGCGTAGGACAGGGGGCTGCAAACTATGGCTACACCTTC. Protein: CASSVGQGAANYGYTF.

The genes are TRBV6-6 and TRBJ2-7; D may be TRBD1 (6 bases). Germline V CDR1 and CDR2: MNHNY, SVGAGI (reference sequence). The CDR3 contains 12 residues. Between the trimmed V and J ends, which lost 1 base and 12 bases, there was a span of 13 bases. CDR3 amino acids: CASSYFQGLWYF. CDR3 nucleotides: TGTGCCAGCAGTTACTTTCAGGGGTTATGGTACTTC.

The chain is built from TRBV7-8 and TRBJ1-3; 12 positions agree with TRBD1. Losses at the gene ends were 5 bases for V and 3 bases for J; bases not matched to a gene: 5. Germline loops: CDR1 SGHVS, CDR2 FQNEAQ. This CDR3 is built from 16 residues. Here the CDR3 reads CASSKRDRGLGNTIYF. CDR3 nucleotides: TGTGCCAGCAGCAAGAGGGACAGGGGGCTTGGAAACACCATATATTTT.

This clone was detected a few times. Other DNA variants within this sample encode the same CDR3. The CDR3 protein is CASGPRQETQYF. The DNA of the CDR3 is TGTGCTAGTGGCCCTCGGCAAGAGACCCAGTACTTC. This chain joins TRBV12-5 and TRBJ2-5; D uncertain. There are 12 residues in the CDR3. Trimming stripped 6 bases from V and 2 bases from J, with 7 bases between. CDR1 is LGHNT, CDR2 FRNRAP, per germline. The complete variable domain, with remaining parts taken from reference TRBV12-5 and TRBJ2-5, reads DARVTQTPRHKVTEMGQEVTMRCQPILGHNTVFWYRQTMMQGLELLAYFRNRAPLDDSGMPKDRFSAEMPDATLATLKIQPSEPRDSAVYFCASGPRQETQYFGPGTRLLVL.

This chain connects TRBV5-4 to TRBJ1-1; D gene unclear. The CDR3 consists of 15 residues. Between the trimmed V and J ends, which lost 0 bases and 0 bases, there was a span of 9 bases. Germline CDR1 SGHNT, CDR2 YYREEE (reference sequence). CDR3 protein: CASSLAEAMNTEAFF. Here the CDR3 DNA reads TGTGCCAGCAGCTTGGCCGAAGCTATGAACACTGAAGCTTTCTTT.

This clone was seen a single time. The V gene is TRBV2, the J gene TRBJ2-3; the D gene is possibly TRBD2 (5 bases). Germline CDR1 SNHLY, CDR2 FYNNEI. The ends were cut back, 5 bases at V and 5 bases at J, with 8 bases in the middle. This CDR3 has 12 amino acids. In DNA form, the CDR3 reads TGTGCCAGCAGTCGAGGGCAAGATACGCAGTATTTT. This translates into CASSRGQDTQYF.

This sequence joins TRBV18 and TRBJ1-2; the D is unclear. Trimming shortened V by 4 bases and J by 1 base, and 13 bases separated the two germline ends. Germline V lookup: CDR1 KGHSH, CDR2 LQKENI. The CDR3 contains 15 residues. This CDR3 reads CASSLPTHSNYGYTF. CDR3 sequence (DNA): TGTGCCAGCTCACTTCCCACCCACAGTAACTATGGCTACACCTTC.

The genes are TRBV2 and TRBJ2-7; D is uncertain. V was pared by 1 base and J by 2 bases, with 12 bases between. Germline V gene lookup returns CDR1 SNHLY and CDR2 FYNNEI. The CDR3 extends over 15 amino acids. The CDR3 region is CASSEGRLPTYEQYF. The CDR3 nucleotides are TGTGCCAGCAGTGAAGGCAGGCTCCCAACCTACGAGCAGTACTTC.

The CDR3 reads CASSQEGRIYNEQFF. The CDR3 nucleotides read TGCGCCAGCAGCCAAGAGGGCCGGATCTACAATGAGCAGTTCTTC. The rearrangement joins TRBV4-3 to TRBJ2-1; no firm D call. In germline, CDR1 is LGHNA, CDR2 YSLEER. V was pared by 0 bases and J by 3 bases, with 9 bases between. The CDR3 contains 15 residues.

This clone was seen more than once but under ten times. The chain links TRBV5-1 to TRBJ1-4; D might be TRBD1 (5 bases). The CDR3 is 12 amino acids. CDR1 is SGHRS, CDR2 YFSETQ, per germline. The V end lost 5 bases, the J end lost 5 bases, and 7 bases lay between the germline ends. This CDR3 reads CASRQGNEKLFF. CDR3 nucleotide sequence: TGCGCCAGCAGGCAGGGAAATGAAAAACTGTTTTTT.

The CDR3 loop reads CASSDFSGNTIYF. DNA for the CDR3: TGTGCCAGCAGCGACTTCTCTGGAAACACCATATATTTT. This chain connects TRBV6-1 to TRBJ1-3; D gene ambiguous. The germline V gene has CDR1 MNHNS and CDR2 SASEGT. This CDR3 contains 13 residues. Trimming cost V 6 bases and J 0 bases, with 6 bases left between them.

The chain employs TRBV6-1 and TRBJ1-2; a weak D match, TRBD1 (6 bases). Trimming took 7 bases from V and 8 from J, leaving 17 bases between them. The CDR3 spans 13 residues. Germline-derived CDR1 and CDR2 are MNHNS and SASEGT. The CDR3 sequence is CASILRQASGYTF. The CDR3 DNA reads TGTGCCAGCATCCTAAGACAGGCTAGCGGCTACACCTTC.

This chain connects TRBV5-4 to TRBJ2-4, with no clear D. The V gene's germline CDR1 is SGHNT and CDR2 YYREEE (reference sequence). The CDR3 is made up of 17 amino acids. The V end lost 1 base, the J end lost 2 bases, and 16 bases lay between the germline ends. The CDR3 DNA sequence: TGTGCCAGCAGCTTGCGTACCGAAAGCTATTCCAAAAACATTCAGTACTTC. Amino acids: CASSLRTESYSKNIQYF.

The genes are TRBV6-5 and TRBJ2-7, with 9 bases lining up with TRBD1. This CDR3 contains 14 residues. Unmatched junction bases numbered 10, after V lost 6 bases and J lost 7 bases. CDR1 and CDR2 from the germline V gene are MNHEY and SVGAGI. In DNA, the CDR3 is TGTGCCAGCAGCCGCGGGACAGGGTCGAGGGAGCAGTACTTC. Amino acids: CASSRGTGSREQYF.

The CDR3 DNA reads TGTGCCAGCAGCAAGGGGGCGGGGTGGAGCAATCAGCCCCAGCATTTT. Translating gives CASSKGAGWSNQPQHF. The gene calls are TRBV2 and TRBJ1-5; 7 bases line up with TRBD1. The CDR3 is 16 residues long. V lost 6 bases, J lost 1 base, and 9 bases stayed unmatched. Germline V gives CDR1 SNHLY, CDR2 FYNNEI.